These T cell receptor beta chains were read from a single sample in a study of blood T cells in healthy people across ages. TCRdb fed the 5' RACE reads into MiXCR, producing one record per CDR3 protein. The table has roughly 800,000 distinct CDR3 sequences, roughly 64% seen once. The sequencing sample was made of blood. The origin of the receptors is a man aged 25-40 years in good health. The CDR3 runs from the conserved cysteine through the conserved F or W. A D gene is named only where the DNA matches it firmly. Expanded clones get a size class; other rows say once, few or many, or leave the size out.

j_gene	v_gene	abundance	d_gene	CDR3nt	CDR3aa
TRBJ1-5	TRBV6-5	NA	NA	TGTGCCAGCAGTCTGGACGGAAGGTATCAGCCCCAGCATTTT	CASSLDGRYQPQHF
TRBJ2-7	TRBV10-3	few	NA	TGTGCCATCGGACCCCCCTTCCTCGGTTTTGAGCAGTACTTC	CAIGPPFLGFEQYF
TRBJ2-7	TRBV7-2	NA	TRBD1	TGTGCCAGCAGCCCACGGACAGGGTTCTCCTACGAGCAGTACTTC	CASSPRTGFSYEQYF
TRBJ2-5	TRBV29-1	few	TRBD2	TGCAGCGTTCGGGAGGGCGGCCAAGAGACCCAGTACTTC	CSVREGGQETQYF
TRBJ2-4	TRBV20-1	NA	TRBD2	TGCAGTGCCCTCGGACTAGCCCGAAACATTCAGTACTTC	CSALGLARNIQYF
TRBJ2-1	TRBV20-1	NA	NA	TGCAGTGCTCTCAGGCCTACTTACAATGAGCAGTTCTTC	CSALRPTYNEQFF
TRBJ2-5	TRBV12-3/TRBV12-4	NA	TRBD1	TGTGCCAGCAGTTGGAGGGGACAGGGGGCGTGGGAGACCCAGTACTTC	CASSWRGQGAWETQYF
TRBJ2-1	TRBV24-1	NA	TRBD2	TGTGCCACCAGTGATTCCAAGCGGGAGAGACCCTACAATGAGCAGTTCTTC	CATSDSKRERPYNEQFF
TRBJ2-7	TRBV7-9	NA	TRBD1	TGTGCCAGCAGCCGGGACAGCAGTTCCTCCTACGAGCAGTACTTC	CASSRDSSSSYEQYF
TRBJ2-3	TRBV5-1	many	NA	TGTGCCAGCAGCCCCGGTGGTAGCACAGATACGCAGTATTTT	CASSPGGSTDTQYF
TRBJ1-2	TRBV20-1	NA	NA	TGCAGTGCCCGGGACAACCCCCGAGCTAACTATGGCTACACCTTC	CSARDNPRANYGYTF
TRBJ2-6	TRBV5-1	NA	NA	TGCGCCAGCAGCCGGAGATTGGGGGCCGGGGCCAACGTCCTGACTTTC	CASSRRLGAGANVLTF
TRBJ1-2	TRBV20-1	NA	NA	TGCAGTGCTAGCCGGGACGATGGATATGGCTACACCTTC	CSASRDDGYGYTF
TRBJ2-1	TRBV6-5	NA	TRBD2	TGTGCCAGCAGTTTACAGACTAGCGGGGGGATTGGGGAGCAGTTCTTC	CASSLQTSGGIGEQFF
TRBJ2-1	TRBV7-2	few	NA	TGTGCCAGCAGCCAGGATGAAAATGAGCAGTTCTTC	CASSQDENEQFF
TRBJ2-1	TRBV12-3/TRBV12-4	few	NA	TGTGCCAGCAGTTCCCGGACTGGACTCAATGAGCAGTTCTTC	CASSSRTGLNEQFF
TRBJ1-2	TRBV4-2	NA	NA	TGTGCCAGCAGCCAAGATCTTGGGACTCTTCATGGTGGCTACACCTTC	CASSQDLGTLHGGYTF
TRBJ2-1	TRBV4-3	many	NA	TGCGCCAGCAGCCAAGATTATGTCTCCAATGAGCAGTTCTTC	CASSQDYVSNEQFF
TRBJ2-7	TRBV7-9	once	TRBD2	TGTGCCAGCAGCTCAGCGGGAGAAATCTACGAGCAGTACTTC	CASSSAGEIYEQYF
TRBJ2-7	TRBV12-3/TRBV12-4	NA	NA	TGTGCCAGCAGGGCAGGGGCAACCTACGAGCAGTACTTC	CASRAGATYEQYF
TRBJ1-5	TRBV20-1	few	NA	TGCAGTGCTCGAGAGGGCAGGCGCAATCAGCCCCAGCATTTT	CSAREGRRNQPQHF
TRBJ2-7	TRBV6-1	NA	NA	TGTGCCAGCAGTGAACGGGGGGCCCACGAGCAGTACTTC	CASSERGAHEQYF
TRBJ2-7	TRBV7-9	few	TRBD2	TGTGCCAGCAGCTTAGGGGCTAGCGGGATTGACGAGCAGTACTTC	CASSLGASGIDEQYF
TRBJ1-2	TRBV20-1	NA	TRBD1	TGCAGTGCCCATACAGGGGCTAATGACTATGGCTACACCTTC	CSAHTGANDYGYTF
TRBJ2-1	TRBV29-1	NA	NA	TGCAGCGGGAGCGGGAGCCAGGGGGGGGACTACAATGAGCAGTTCTTC	CSGSGSQGGDYNEQFF
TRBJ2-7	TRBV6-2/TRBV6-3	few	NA	TGTGCCAGCAGGCTGACTACGGGCTACGAGCAGTACTTC	CASRLTTGYEQYF
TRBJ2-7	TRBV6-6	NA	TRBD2	TGTGCCAGCACCCTCCTAGCGGGGCCGACCTACGAGCAGTACTTC	CASTLLAGPTYEQYF
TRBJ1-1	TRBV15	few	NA	TGTGCCACCAGCAGAGATTCTGAGGTGAACACTGAAGCTTTCTTT	CATSRDSEVNTEAFF
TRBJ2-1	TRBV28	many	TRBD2	TGTGCCAGCAGTTCTAGCGGGAGCTCCTACAATGAGCAGTTCTTC	CASSSSGSSYNEQFF
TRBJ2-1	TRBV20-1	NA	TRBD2	TGCAGTGCTAGAGCTGTACTAGCGGGAGGGTATGAGCAGTTCTTC	CSARAVLAGGYEQFF
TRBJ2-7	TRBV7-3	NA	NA	TGTGCCAGCAGCTTAGGGGTGGGCATATATGAGCAGTACTTC	CASSLGVGIYEQYF
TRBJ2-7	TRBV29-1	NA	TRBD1	TGCAGCGTTGTAGATGGCCTGACAGGGGGCGTCTACGAGCAGTACTTC	CSVVDGLTGGVYEQYF
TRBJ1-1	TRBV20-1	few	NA	TGCAGTGCTAGTTATTCGAGAATGAACACTGAAGCTTTCTTT	CSASYSRMNTEAFF
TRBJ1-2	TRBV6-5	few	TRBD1	TGTGCCAGCAGTTCCGTGAGGACAGGGAGAAACTATGGCTACACCTTC	CASSSVRTGRNYGYTF
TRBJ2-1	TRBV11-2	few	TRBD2	TGTGCCAGCAGGACTAGCGGGGGGGCCTCCAATGAGCAGTTCTTC	CASRTSGGASNEQFF
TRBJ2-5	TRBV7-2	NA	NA	TGTGCCAGCAGCTTATTTGCAGGGTCTATAGAGACCCAGTACTTC	CASSLFAGSIETQYF
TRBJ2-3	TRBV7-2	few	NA	TGTGCCAGCGGCATCAGACAGAGCCCAGATACGCAGTATTTT	CASGIRQSPDTQYF
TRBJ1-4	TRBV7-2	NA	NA	TGTGCCAGCAGCTTAGACGGCACCGTTGAAAAACTGTTTTTT	CASSLDGTVEKLFF
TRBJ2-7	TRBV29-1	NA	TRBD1	TGCAGCGTTGTCCGGACAGGGGACACCTACGAGCAGTACTTC	CSVVRTGDTYEQYF
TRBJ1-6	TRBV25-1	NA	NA	TGTGCCAGCAGTGAGTATGAGGCATCACCCCTCCACTTT	CASSEYEASPLHF
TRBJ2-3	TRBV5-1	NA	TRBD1	TGCGCCAGCAGAGAACAGGGGGCGTCGACAGATACGCAGTATTTT	CASREQGASTDTQYF
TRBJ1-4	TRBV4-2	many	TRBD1	TGTGCCAGCAGCCAAGATCCCGGGACAGGGAGGAGTGAAAAACTGTTTTTT	CASSQDPGTGRSEKLFF
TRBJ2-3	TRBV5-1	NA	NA	TGCGCCAGCAGCTTGGCCCACCGGGCGATAAGCACAGATACGCAGTATTTT	CASSLAHRAISTDTQYF
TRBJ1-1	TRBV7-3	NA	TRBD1	TGTGCCAGCAGCGCGACAGGGACTGAAGCTTTCTTT	CASSATGTEAFF
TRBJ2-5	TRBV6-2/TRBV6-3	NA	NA	TGTGCCAGCAGCCCGGGACTCAACTTAGAGACCCAGTACTTC	CASSPGLNLETQYF
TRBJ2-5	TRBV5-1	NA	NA	TGCGCCAGCAGCTTAAAAGCGGAGACCCAGTACTTC	CASSLKAETQYF
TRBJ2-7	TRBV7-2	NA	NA	TGTGCCAGCGGCCACGGGGGGCGAGGACAGTGGAACTACGAGCAGTACTTC	CASGHGGRGQWNYEQYF